These 10 T cell receptor beta chains originate from one sample sequenced in a study of cytomegalovirus exposure and HLA in healthy donors. With 60 Vbeta and 13 Jbeta primers, the PCR was carried out. Only in-frame clones appear in the TCRdb table, and some are missing; sequencing was by immunoSEQ multiplex PCR. In the table there are 120,000 or so clones, about 81% of which are singletons. The sequencing input was PBMCs. The receptors here all came from a man in his forties in good health and CMV-seronegative.

The chain is built from TRBV29-1 and TRBJ2-1; 14 bases agree with TRBD2. Germline trimming cut 7 bases from V and 3 bases from J; bases unmatched to any gene: 8. This CDR3 comprises 16 residues. Germline CDR1 reads SQVTM; CDR2 reads ANQGSEA. This CDR3 is CSAGLAGGPGYNEQFF. As DNA, the CDR3 is TGCAGCGCCGGACTAGCGGGGGGACCTGGCTACAATGAGCAGTTCTTC.

The chain links TRBV10-3 to TRBJ1-3; D is unclear. The CDR3 totals 16 residues. V lost 6 bases and J 0 bases, leaving 15 bases between the germline ends. The germline V gene encodes CDR1 ENHRY and CDR2 SYGVKD. The CDR3 reads CAIRPFRSDSGNTIYF. CDR3 nucleotides: TGTGCCATCAGGCCGTTTCGGTCCGACTCTGGAAACACCATATATTTT.

The J gene is TRBJ2-7, the V gene TRBV7-2, with D uncertain. Germline CDR1 SGHTA, CDR2 FQGNSA. Trimming removed 2 bases at V and 4 bases at J, with 15 bases between. The CDR3 sequence is 15 residues long. The CDR3 protein is CASSLSRLTEYEQYF. The CDR3 DNA reads as TGTGCCAGCAGCTTATCTCGTCTAACAGAGTACGAGCAGTACTTC.

The chain joins TRBV10-3 to TRBJ1-6, with 9 positions matching TRBD1. V lost 4 bases to trimming and J lost 9 bases; unmatched junction nucleotides: 7. The germline gives CDR1 ENHRY, CDR2 SYGVKD. The CDR3 runs to 15 residues. CDR3 protein: CAISVGQGRSSPLHF. CDR3 DNA sequence: TGTGCCATCAGTGTAGGACAGGGGAGGAGTTCACCCCTCCACTTT.

The V gene is TRBV7-2, the J gene TRBJ2-5, with D perhaps TRBD2 (5 bases). The tail of the sequence fits TRBJ2-7 better, so the J call may be wrong. In germline, CDR1 is SGHTA, CDR2 FQGNSA. The CDR3 runs to 14 residues. Here the CDR3 reads CASSLSGGLHEQYF. The CDR3 DNA follows: TGTGCCAGCAGCTTATCAGGCGGACTCCACGAGCAGTACTTC.

The chain is built from TRBV6-5 and TRBJ1-6, with D hard to call. The CDR3 has 16 amino acids. CDR1 is MNHEY and CDR2 is SVGAGI in the germline V gene. V was clipped by 0 bases and J by 7 bases, with 13 bases between them. CDR3 sequence: CASSYSSSLPNSPLHF. CDR3 DNA sequence: TGTGCCAGCAGTTACTCGTCCTCCCTCCCCAATTCACCCCTCCACTTT.

The chain is built from TRBV19 and TRBJ2-7; 8 nucleotides match TRBD2. The V segment lost 6 bases and the J segment 1 base; nucleotides outside the gene matches: 5. Per germline, CDR1 LNHDA and CDR2 SQIVND (reference sequence). The CDR3 is made up of 14 amino acids. The DNA of the CDR3 is TGTGCCAGTAGCCCTAGCGGGCCATCCTACGAGCAGTACTTC. Translating it yields CASSPSGPSYEQYF. Full variable domain (rest looked up from reference TRBV19 and TRBJ2-7): DGGITQSPKYLFRKEGQNVTLSCEQNLNHDAMYWYRQDPGQGLRLIYYSQIVNDFQKGDIAEGYSVSREKKESFPLTVTSAQKNPTAFYLCASSPSGPSYEQYFGPGTRLTVT.

This clone turned up a few times. The gene calls are TRBV4-3 and TRBJ2-3; possible D gene TRBD2, 5 bases. Germline assignment: CDR1 LGHNA and CDR2 YSLEER. V lost 4 bases, J lost 0 bases, and 11 bases lay in between. This CDR3 has 15 residues. CDR3 bases: TGCGCCAGCAGCCTGGCCGGGGTTAGCACAGATACGCAGTATTTT. This sequence encodes CASSLAGVSTDTQYF.

The genes are TRBV6-5 and TRBJ1-5, with D possibly TRBD1 on 6 matching bases. The CDR3 runs to 15 residues. Trimming took 0 bases from V and 6 from J, leaving 12 bases between them. Germline V CDR1 and CDR2: MNHEY, SVGAGI. The CDR3 DNA follows: TGTGCCAGCAGTTACTCCAGGGGTTTGGGTCAGCCCCAGCATTTT. Its protein product is CASSYSRGLGQPQHF.

The J gene is TRBJ1-2, the V gene TRBV5-1; tentative D call: TRBD1 (5 bases). Trimming cost V 0 bases and J 6 bases, with 6 bases left between them. This CDR3 comprises 12 residues. The V gene's germline CDR1 is SGHRS and CDR2 YFSETQ. CDR3 loop: CASSLEGHGYTF. The CDR3 DNA reads as TGCGCCAGCAGCTTGGAGGGGCATGGCTACACCTTC.